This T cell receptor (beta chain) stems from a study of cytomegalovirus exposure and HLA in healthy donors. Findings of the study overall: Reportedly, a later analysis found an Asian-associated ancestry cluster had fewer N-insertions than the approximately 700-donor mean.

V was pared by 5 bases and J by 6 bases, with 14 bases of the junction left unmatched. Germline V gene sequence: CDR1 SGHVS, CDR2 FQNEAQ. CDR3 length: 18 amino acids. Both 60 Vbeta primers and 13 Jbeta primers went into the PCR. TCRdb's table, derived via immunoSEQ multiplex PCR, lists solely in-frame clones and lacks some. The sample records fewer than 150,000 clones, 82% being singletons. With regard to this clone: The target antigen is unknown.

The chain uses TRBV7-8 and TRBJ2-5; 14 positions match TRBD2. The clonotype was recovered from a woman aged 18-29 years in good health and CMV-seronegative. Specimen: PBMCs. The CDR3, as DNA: TGTGCCAGCAGCCCCCGGCCGACTAGCGGGGGGGCGGTGAAGACCCAGTACTTC. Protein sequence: CASSPRPTSGGAVKTQYF.